These T cell receptor beta chains were read from a single sample in a study of T cell responses to AZD1222 COVID-19 vaccine. Repertoires were generated with immunoSEQ multiplex PCR, while TCRdb's copy carries only in-frame clones and drops some. The sample contains roughly 180,000 clones, approximately 86% of which appear only once. Source: peripheral blood, taken on day 0 of AZD1222 vaccination. The receptors originated from an adult in good health. The CDR3 runs from the conserved cysteine through the conserved F or W. The D gene is left open where the match is weak. The listing skips clone size in some rows; elsewhere it reads once, few, many or a size class.

TRBJ2-7	TRBD1	.	TRBV3-1/TRBV3-2	TGTGCCAGCACCCTGGGACAGGGGGCTAAAGAGCAGTACTTC	CASTLGQGAKEQYF
TRBJ1-1	.	once	TRBV19	TGTGCCAGTAGTATAGAACAGGCAAACACTGAAGCTTTCTTT	CASSIEQANTEAFF
TRBJ1-5	TRBD1	.	TRBV5-4	TGTGCCAGCAGCGCGGACAGGGAATCTCAGCCCCAGCATTTT	CASSADRESQPQHF
TRBJ2-3	.	.	TRBV3-1/TRBV3-2	TGTGCCAGCAGCCAAGGGGACGGGGAGGGCACAGATACGCAGTATTTT	CASSQGDGEGTDTQYF
TRBJ2-3	TRBD2	.	TRBV5-1	TGCGCCAGCAGCTTGGGGGGCTCGGGACTAGCGGGGAGCACAGATACGCAGTATTTT	CASSLGGSGLAGSTDTQYF
TRBJ2-3	.	.	TRBV5-6	TGTGCCAGCAGCTTTGGAGGTTCTGGGGATACGCAGTATTTT	CASSFGGSGDTQYF
TRBJ2-7	.	.	TRBV6-6	TGTGCTGTGGGGAGACGGGAAAACGAGCAGTACTTC	CAVGRRENEQYF
TRBJ1-2	TRBD1	.	TRBV7-9	TGTGCCAGCGCTTCCGGGGGACAGTTCTATGGCTACACCTTC	CASASGGQFYGYTF
TRBJ2-1	TRBD1	.	TRBV5-1	TGCGCCAGCAGCCGAACAGGGGACAATGAGCAGTTCTTC	CASSRTGDNEQFF
TRBJ1-2	TRBD1	.	TRBV15	TGTGCCACCAGGACAGGGACTAACTATGGCTACACCTTC	CATRTGTNYGYTF
TRBJ1-2	TRBD1	.	TRBV20-1	TGCAGCCAGGGGGGATCCTATGGCTACACCTTC	CSQGGSYGYTF